Reported below is one TCR beta chain. It lacks a known antigen. Within one base of it there is no much larger clone, and no base qualities were kept. This sample was taken from a study of blood T cell repertoires in COVID-19 (dated by TCRdb to about 2020). Notes on the research overall: Samples covering the acute and convalescent phases of COVID-19 were provided by collaborators in the United States, Italy and Spain. Where available, HLA class I and class II types were obtained from metadata supplied by the sample provider rather than from assay-based typing. The prospective study material was composed of cDNA or gDNA derived from T cells, B-cell-depleted T cells, or PBMCs. The samples were drawn from the first 160 participants of the ongoing ImmuneRACE study and from 1,254 subjects provided by 6 global collaborators. The dataset comprised deeply sampled blood TCRbeta repertoires from subjects exposed to, actively infected with, or recovered from COVID-19. Nearly every sample came with metadata listing a de-identified subject ID, COVID-19 status, age in years and sex. The repertoires were released in a freely available public database intended as a resource for research on the immune response to SARS-CoV-2.

The full study reports these points: How much clinical and demographic metadata was included differed by source and by participant, and the metadata was provided uncurated.

There are 14 amino acids in the CDR3, from cysteine to phenylalanine inclusive. Of the read, only the CDR3 DNA is kept; its 42 bases are in frame from base 1. V and J are truncated by 6 bases and 3 bases respectively, leaving an intervening sequence of 14 bases. According to the germline V gene, CDR1 reads MNHEY and CDR2 reads SVGAGI. TCRbeta CDR3 regions were amplified from genomic DNA by means of the immunoSEQ Assay, a bias-controlled multiplex PCR. In the authors' own workflow: Nucleated cell counts per sample were estimated from amplification of reference gene primers within the assay. Sequence reads were collapsed and filtered to measure the absolute abundance of every unique TCRbeta CDR3 rearrangement. For each sample, productive Simpson clonality was calculated as the square root of Simpson's diversity index over productive rearrangements. The immuneACCESS repertoire file appears here via TCRdb, limited to in-frame rearrangements. These files lack a portion of the clones; in checked studies, under half of the deficit traces to unresolved V genes, and the cause of the others is not known. From that table come the V and J calls and clone size; the DNA was used to work out D and trimming. The sample table records about 230,000 clones; less than 85% of these occur just once. In total, the top ten clones hold 1.5% to 2% of the sample.

Enrolling through a virtual design, the prospective study's participants ranged in age from roughly 18 to 95 years and lived across approximately 25 United States geographic areas. In the prospective study, cohorts were assigned on the basis of participant-reported clinical history obtained from a screening survey and a study questionnaire. For ImmuneRACE Cohort 3, a participant was defined as recovered based on two consecutive negative NP/OP PCR tests, clearance by a healthcare professional, or resolution of symptoms. Mobile phlebotomists in the prospective study collected whole blood, serum and a nasopharyngeal or oropharyngeal swab from every participant. Participants in the prospective study had the option to provide additional blood draws and questionnaires over a roughly 2-month period. Before DNA extraction, prospective study blood samples were shipped either frozen or at room temperature.

Sequencing used PBMCs or T cells enriched from blood (not recorded which). The rearranged chain carries TRBV6-5 and TRBJ1-1, and perhaps TRBD1 as D gene, on 5 matching bases. The receptor was isolated from a man between 60 and 70 years old who had recovered from COVID-19. The CDR3 reads CASSPAGPDTEAFF. The sequenced DNA is TGTGCCAGCAGCCCCGCGGGGCCGGACACTGAAGCTTTCTTT.